The clone carrying this T cell receptor (beta chain) showed up many times. Amplified regions were TCR beta CDR3 sequences from RNA transcripts. The HTBI primer set was used in a first-round RT-PCR of the TCR CDR3. In TCRdb, the multiplex PCR reads were re-called with MiXCR into one record per CDR3 protein. The sample holds around 560,000 distinct CDR3 sequences, 15% to 20% seen once. The sample comes from a study of T cells in Graves' hyperthyroidism and ophthalmopathy. About the research overall: Staff took peripheral blood when the initial diagnosis was made, before any treatment began.

Fresh peripheral blood, about 10 ml of it, supplied the PBMCs. This TCR was sampled from a woman between 18 and 30 years old with Graves' hyperthyroidism. Input material: blood.

CDR3 loop: CASSYSGTSGADEQFF. Here the CDR3 DNA reads TGTGCCAGCAGCTACTCCGGGACTAGCGGTGCCGATGAGCAGTTCTTC. The chain links TRBV11-3 to TRBJ2-1; 11 bases map to TRBD2. The CDR3 extends over 16 amino acids. In germline, CDR1 is SGHNT, CDR2 YENEEA. V lost 4 bases to trimming and J lost 8 bases; unmatched junction nucleotides: 10.